This is a list of T cell receptor beta chains from one sample in a study of spatial heterogeneity in lung cancer. TCRdb reprocessed the 5' RACE reads via MiXCR and lists one record per CDR3 protein. The sample carries over 14,000 distinct CDR3 sequences, over 9.5% recorded once. The sequences come from PBMCs, collected at surgery. The receptors stem from a male donor with early-stage non-small cell lung cancer. Each CDR3 is given with its conserved first and last residue. D genes are given only for firm matches. Rows give clone size only sometimes, using once, few, many, or a class for an expanded clone.

len,d_gene,v_gene,j_gene,abundance,CDR3aa,CDR3nt
15,NA,TRBV12-3/TRBV12-4,TRBJ1-5,NA,CASSLAGGLNQPQHF,TGTGCCAGCAGTTTAGCGGGCGGGCTCAATCAGCCCCAGCATTTT
14,TRBD1,TRBV30,TRBJ1-2,many,CAWSVSGTGNGYTF,TGTGCCTGGAGTGTATCCGGGACAGGGAATGGCTACACCTTC
14,TRBD1,TRBV18,TRBJ1-2,many,CASSPPAGGRGYTF,TGTGCCAGCTCACCACCTGCAGGGGGCCGGGGCTACACCTTC
17,NA,TRBV9,TRBJ2-4,many,CATRPGEPGLAKNIQYF,TGTGCCACCCGGCCCGGGGAGCCAGGACTAGCCAAAAACATTCAGTACTTC
14,NA,TRBV3-1,TRBJ1-4,many,CASSAAATNEKLFF,TGTGCCAGCTCGGCGGCGGCAACTAATGAAAAACTGTTTTTT
15,TRBD2,TRBV5-1,TRBJ2-5,NA,CASSSGLAGQETQYF,TGCGCCAGCAGCTCCGGACTAGCGGGCCAAGAGACCCAGTACTTC
15,NA,TRBV5-6,TRBJ2-6,many,CASRDNSAGANVLTF,TGTGCCAGCAGGGATAACAGTGCTGGGGCCAACGTCCTGACTTTC
17,TRBD1,TRBV6-6,TRBJ1-5,large,CASSYRTGTGNNQPQHF,TGTGCCAGCAGTTACCGAACCGGGACAGGGAACAATCAGCCCCAGCATTTT
16,NA,TRBV18,TRBJ1-1,NA,CASSPGRGEMNTEAFF,TGTGCCAGCTCACCAGGGCGGGGGGAGATGAACACTGAAGCTTTCTTT
15,NA,TRBV12-3/TRBV12-4,TRBJ2-1,many,CASRDSGPKMNEQFF,TGTGCCAGCAGAGACTCCGGGCCGAAGATGAATGAGCAGTTCTTC
12,NA,TRBV29-1,TRBJ2-4,few,CSAAIAKNIQYF,TGCAGCGCCGCCATAGCCAAAAACATTCAGTACTTC
15,TRBD2,TRBV7-6,TRBJ2-1,few,CASSRGRTRLNEQFF,TGTGCCAGCAGCCGCGGGAGGACCCGACTCAATGAGCAGTTCTTC
16,TRBD1,TRBV7-2,TRBJ1-4,many,CASGDRGRATNEKLFF,TGTGCCAGCGGGGACAGGGGACGAGCAACTAATGAAAAACTGTTTTTT
14,TRBD2,TRBV28,TRBJ2-2,NA,CASSLAGEAGELFF,TGTGCCAGCAGTTTAGCGGGAGAAGCCGGGGAGCTGTTTTTT
15,NA,TRBV28,TRBJ1-2,many,CASSLSPQLTYGYTF,TGTGCCAGCAGTTTATCTCCCCAACTTACTTATGGCTACACCTTC
14,NA,TRBV6-5,TRBJ2-3,NA,CASSYSRGTDTQYF,TGTGCCAGCAGTTACTCCAGGGGCACAGATACGCAGTATTTT
15,NA,TRBV27,TRBJ2-3,few,CASSGLALSTDTQYF,TGTGCCAGCAGTGGGCTAGCACTAAGCACAGATACGCAGTATTTT
13,TRBD1,TRBV15,TRBJ2-7,NA,CATSSGQGYEQYF,TGTGCCACCAGCAGCGGACAGGGGTACGAGCAGTACTTC
14,NA,TRBV5-5,TRBJ2-3,many,CASSLGLVGDTQYF,TGTGCCAGCAGCTTGGGGCTAGTGGGAGATACGCAGTATTTT
14,TRBD2,TRBV20-1,TRBJ2-1,NA,CSATVGLAGNEQFF,TGCAGTGCTACCGTGGGACTAGCGGGCAATGAGCAGTTCTTC
12,NA,TRBV19,TRBJ2-1,many,CASSWGYNEQFF,TGTGCCAGTAGTTGGGGGTACAATGAGCAGTTCTTC
14,TRBD1,TRBV9,TRBJ1-5,many,CASSAGQSNQPQHF,TGTGCCAGCAGCGCGGGACAGAGCAATCAGCCCCAGCATTTT
13,TRBD2,TRBV29-1,TRBJ2-7,many,CSVATSGSGEQYF,TGCAGCGTAGCCACTAGCGGGAGCGGCGAGCAGTACTTC
16,TRBD1,TRBV7-2,TRBJ2-7,many,CASSLIPGQGAYEQYF,TGTGCCAGCAGCTTAATCCCGGGACAGGGGGCCTACGAGCAGTACTTC
15,TRBD2,TRBV28,TRBJ2-7,many,CASSLAGTTVGEQYF,TGTGCCAGCAGTTTAGCTGGGACTACGGTTGGCGAGCAGTACTTC
17,TRBD2,TRBV11-1,TRBJ2-4,many,CASSLGSGSLGKNIQYF,TGTGCCAGCAGCTTGGGAAGCGGGAGTTTGGGCAAAAACATTCAGTACTTC
13,TRBD1,TRBV7-2,TRBJ2-7,many,CASRRDSSYEQYF,TGTGCCAGCAGACGGGACAGCTCCTACGAGCAGTACTTC
12,NA,TRBV9,TRBJ2-1,many,CASSVANNEQFF,TGTGCCAGCAGCGTAGCTAACAATGAGCAGTTCTTC
13,TRBD1,TRBV24-1,TRBJ1-1,many,CATSDPGGGNAFF,TGTGCCACCAGTGACCCAGGGGGAGGGAATGCTTTCTTT
15,NA,TRBV7-8,TRBJ2-3,many,CASSPIVRMTDTQYF,TGTGCCAGCAGCCCGATTGTCAGGATGACAGATACGCAGTATTTT
11,NA,TRBV29-1,TRBJ1-1,NA,CSAELDTEAFF,TGCAGCGCCGAGTTGGACACTGAAGCTTTCTTT
15,TRBD2,TRBV10-2,TRBJ2-4,many,CASSEGLVSKNIQYF,TGCGCCAGCAGTGAGGGACTAGTTTCCAAAAACATTCAGTACTTC
16,NA,TRBV6-1,TRBJ2-3,many,CASSALPRSAGDTQYF,TGTGCCAGCAGTGCACTGCCACGGTCCGCCGGGGATACGCAGTATTTT
15,TRBD2,TRBV2,TRBJ2-5,few,CASSLLAGGQETQYF,TGTGCCAGCAGCCTTCTAGCGGGGGGACAAGAGACCCAGTACTTC
15,TRBD1,TRBV5-1,TRBJ2-7,many,CASSWRPDRDYEQYF,TGCGCCAGCAGCTGGCGCCCCGACAGGGACTACGAGCAGTACTTC
13,TRBD2,TRBV7-9,TRBJ2-3,many,CAAGTSGRDTQYF,TGTGCCGCCGGGACTAGCGGGAGGGATACGCAGTATTTT
15,NA,TRBV27,TRBJ2-2,many,CASSLRTGATGELFF,TGTGCCAGCAGTTTAAGGACGGGAGCGACCGGGGAGCTGTTTTTT